This TCR beta chain emerged from a study of blood T cell repertoires in COVID-19. Study in general: Some COVID-19 samples were acute and others convalescent; all came from the United States, Italy and Spain. T cells, B-cell-depleted T cells, or PBMCs provided the cDNA or gDNA that served as material.

How the authors handled the data: Reference gene primer amplification yielded estimated nucleated cell counts. Clones were sequenced by immunoSEQ multiplex PCR, and TCRdb holds only the in-frame ones, with some missing. That table is the source of V, J and clone size, and D and trimming were worked out from the DNA. The sample has 250,000 to 350,000 clones; about nine tenths are singletons. The Seattle patients joined while their infection was active and were tracked longitudinally afterward. CDR3 length equals 15 residues. Germline V lookup: CDR1 SEHNR, CDR2 FQNEAQ (reference sequence). Trimming pared 3 bases from V and 1 base from J, leaving 12 bases between.

The TCR comes from a woman aged 25 to 39 with COVID-19, enrolled during active disease. Sequenced material: peripheral blood. The chain recombines TRBV7-9 with TRBJ2-5, with D perhaps matching TRBD1 (5 bases). In DNA, the CDR3 is TGTGCCAGCAGCTTGGACACTCAATCCCAAGAGACCCAGTACTTC. Protein sequence: CASSLDTQSQETQYF.